These 24 T cell receptor beta chains came from one sample sequenced in a study of OX40 agonist ivuxolimab in advanced cancers. Generated by immunoSEQ multiplex PCR, the TCRdb table keeps only in-frame clones and is missing some. The data show 65,000 to 85,000 clones, 85% seen once. This sample comprised CD4+ or CD8+ T cells sorted from blood, obtained in a trial of the OX40 agonist ivuxolimab. These receptors originate from an adult with an advanced solid tumor such as melanoma, head and neck, liver or kidney cancer.

The chain links TRBV7-7 to TRBJ2-3; D call uncertain. CDR3 length equals 13 residues. V was pared by 4 bases and J by 4 bases, with 9 bases between. Germline CDR1 SSHAT, CDR2 FNYEAQ (reference sequence). CDR3 DNA: TGTGCCAGCAGCTCCAATTTTGCAGATACGCAGTATTTT. Translation gives CASSSNFADTQYF.

V usage is TRBV15 and J usage is TRBJ1-2, with TRBD1 identical over 7 bases. V trimming: 1 base; J trimming: 4 bases; junction bases outside the gene matches: 3. CDR3 size: 14 residues. The germline V gene has CDR1 LNHNV and CDR2 YYDKDF (reference sequence). The CDR3 here is CATSRATGIYGYTF. The CDR3 DNA reads TGTGCCACCAGCAGAGCGACAGGGATCTATGGCTACACCTTC. Full variable domain (rest looked up from reference TRBV15 and TRBJ1-2): DAMVIQNPRYQVTQFGKPVTLSCSQTLNHNVMYWYQQKSSQAPKLLFHYYDKDFNNEADTPDNFQSRRPNTSFCFLDIRSPGLGDTAMYLCATSRATGIYGYTFGSGTRLTVV.

This sequence joins TRBV18 and TRBJ1-3; D remains unclear. The CDR3 totals 15 residues. Germline CDR1 reads KGHSH; CDR2 reads LQKENI. Deletions cut 3 bases from V and 4 bases from J, with 13 bases between. CDR3 bases: TGTGCCAGCTCACCTGTCTCGGATCTCGGAAACACCATATATTTT. It codes for CASSPVSDLGNTIYF.

This clone has just one count. The rearrangement uses TRBV28 and TRBJ2-7, with 7 bases that match TRBD1. The germline gives CDR1 MDHEN, CDR2 SYDVKM. The CDR3 length is 15 residues. Germline trimming cut 5 bases from V and 2 bases from J; bases unmatched to any gene: 9. The CDR3 DNA is TGTGCCAGCAGTCCCCACAGGGGATTTACCTACGAGCAGTACTTC. Its protein product is CASSPHRGFTYEQYF.

The chain recombines TRBV5-1 with TRBJ2-7; TRBD1 agrees at 7 bases. This CDR3 is built from 18 residues. The junction had 12 bases not matched to a gene; V was cut back by 0 bases and J by 0 bases. CDR1 is SGHRS and CDR2 is YFSETQ in the germline V gene. This chain's CDR3 is CASSLEPKGQTYSYEQYF. CDR3 coding DNA: TGCGCCAGCAGCTTGGAGCCGAAGGGACAGACGTACTCCTACGAGCAGTACTTC.

The rearrangement links TRBV4-2 to TRBJ2-5, with 8 positions matching TRBD2. V shed 0 bases, J shed 4 bases, and the junction held 13 bases outside the gene matches. Germline loops: CDR1 LGHNA, CDR2 YNFKEQ. The CDR3 contains 18 residues. The CDR3 nucleotides are TGTGCCAGCAGCCAAGATGGCGGGCGGGGGGCTAGAGGAGAGACCCAGTACTTC. This translates into CASSQDGGRGARGETQYF.

This chain joins TRBV9 and TRBJ2-1; 9 nucleotides agree with TRBD1. V shed 3 bases and J 7 bases; nucleotides not matched to a gene: 20. Germline V lookup: CDR1 SGDLS, CDR2 YYNGEE. There are 19 residues in the CDR3. CDR3 sequence (DNA): TGTGCCAGCAGCGGGACGACAGGGGGTTTCACTGGTGGGATTAATGAGCAGTTCTTC. Residues: CASSGTTGGFTGGINEQFF.

The genes are TRBV5-8 and TRBJ1-1; no clear D gene. The CDR3 length is 11 residues. V was clipped by 3 bases and J by 8 bases, with 8 bases between them. Looked up from germline, CDR1 is SGHTS and CDR2 is YDEGEE. DNA for the CDR3: TGTGCCAGCAGCTGGCGGTGGGAAGCTTTCTTT. It codes for CASSWRWEAFF.

The chain uses TRBV2 and TRBJ2-3; the D is unclear. Per the germline V gene, CDR1 is SNHLY and CDR2 is FYNNEI. V gave up 4 bases and J gave up 6 bases, with 5 bases separating them. The CDR3 totals 11 residues. CDR3 protein: CASSVADTQYF. CDR3 nucleotides: TGTGCCAGCAGTGTTGCCGATACGCAGTATTTT.

The chain links TRBV5-4 to TRBJ1-1; TRBD1 might be the D (5 bases). V was cut by 4 bases and J by 5 bases, with 15 bases left in between. This CDR3 spans 14 amino acids. Germline V gene sequence: CDR1 SGHNT, CDR2 YYREEE (reference sequence). CDR3 protein: CASSGPRGGTEAFF. The CDR3 DNA reads TGTGCCAGCAGCGGACCTAGGGGTGGTACTGAAGCTTTCTTT.

The V call is TRBV5-4, the J call TRBJ2-4, with D tentatively TRBD2 (5 bases). Germline CDR1 and CDR2: SGHNT and YYREEE (reference sequence). CDR3 size: 16 residues. Trimming pared 4 bases from V and 1 base from J, leaving 15 bases between. The CDR3 DNA follows: TGTGCCAGCAGCCTCGGACTTTCAGAGGCCAAAAACATTCAGTACTTC. This encodes CASSLGLSEAKNIQYF.

This chain joins TRBV28 and TRBJ1-4; TRBD1 matches 7 bases. The CDR3 runs to 15 residues. With V trimmed by 4 bases and J by 8 bases, 10 bases remained unmatched. CDR1 is MDHEN and CDR2 is SYDVKM in the germline V gene. CDR3 in DNA: TGTGCCAGCAGTTCCCCACAGGGGCAGGGGGAAAAACTGTTTTTT. Translating gives CASSSPQGQGEKLFF.

This chain links TRBV30 with TRBJ1-4; D is possibly TRBD1 (5 bases). This CDR3 is built from 18 residues. Trimming shortened V by 7 bases and J by 8 bases, and 32 bases separated the two germline ends. In germline, CDR1 is GTSNPN, CDR2 SVGIG (reference sequence). The CDR3 is CALWRFSGRTQGDEKLFF. CDR3 coding DNA: TGTGCCTTATGGAGATTTTCGGGCAGGACCCAAGGGGACGAAAAACTGTTTTTT.

The chain combines TRBV7-6 with TRBJ2-7, with a possible D match to TRBD2 (6 bases). Trimming pared 5 bases from V and 1 base from J, leaving 15 bases between. The CDR3 loop spans 15 amino acids. The germline gives CDR1 SGHVS, CDR2 FNYEAQ. CDR3 sequence: CASSLRDSGSYEQYF. The CDR3 coding sequence is TGTGCCAGCAGCCTCCGGGACTCGGGGTCCTACGAGCAGTACTTC.

V usage is TRBV18 and J usage is TRBJ2-1; D gene unclear. V gave up 3 bases and J gave up 7 bases, with 16 bases separating them. This CDR3 is 15 amino acids long. CDR1 KGHSH and CDR2 LQKENI come from the germline V gene. The CDR3 DNA reads as TGTGCCAGCTCACCCTGGGCTGTGGGCCTGAATGAGCAGTTCTTC. Protein product: CASSPWAVGLNEQFF.

This chain links TRBV28 with TRBJ2-7; 7 nucleotides line up with TRBD1. The CDR3 covers 14 residues. The junction had 2 bases not matched to a gene; V was cut back by 3 bases and J by 0 bases. Germline assignment: CDR1 MDHEN and CDR2 SYDVKM. For the CDR3, the DNA is TGTGCCAGCAGTTTTAGGACAGGCTCCTACGAGCAGTACTTC. Its translation: CASSFRTGSYEQYF.

The V call is TRBV19, the J call TRBJ1-5, with 7 bases fitting TRBD1. CDR3 length: 15 amino acids. The germline V gene encodes CDR1 LNHDA and CDR2 SQIVND (reference sequence). The ends lost 3 bases at V and 4 bases at J; junction bases unmatched: 6. The CDR3 sequence: CASSMNRGGNQPQHF. In DNA form, the CDR3 reads TGTGCCAGTAGTATGAACAGGGGAGGAAATCAGCCCCAGCATTTT.

The chain links TRBV19 to TRBJ2-2; 11 bases are a match to TRBD2. This CDR3 comprises 13 residues. The ends lost 5 bases at V and 8 bases at J; junction bases unmatched: 1. Germline CDR1 reads LNHDA; CDR2 reads SQIVND (reference sequence). The CDR3 spells CASSRTSGGELFF. CDR3 nucleotides: TGTGCCAGTAGTCGGACTAGCGGGGGGGAGCTGTTTTTT.

The chain is built from TRBV6-6 and TRBJ2-1; D is undetermined. The germline V gene encodes CDR1 MNHNY and CDR2 SVGAGI (reference sequence). V lost 6 bases and J 3 bases, leaving 15 bases between the germline ends. This CDR3 has 15 amino acids. DNA of the CDR3: TGTGCCAGCAGCAAAACGACAAAAGGCTACAATGAGCAGTTCTTC. The encoded protein is CASSKTTKGYNEQFF.

The chain links TRBV7-3 to TRBJ1-1; D may be TRBD1 (6 bases). Germline V gene data show CDR1 as SGHTA and CDR2 as FQGTGA. The CDR3 is 15 amino acids. The V end lost 0 bases, the J end lost 1 base, and 9 bases lay between the germline ends. The CDR3 loop reads CASSLTGQKNTEAFF. Here the CDR3 DNA reads TGTGCCAGCAGCTTAACTGGACAGAAGAACACTGAAGCTTTCTTT. The variable domain in full, with the rest retrieved from reference TRBV7-3 and TRBJ1-1, is GAGVSQTPSNKVTEKGKYVELRCDPISGHTALYWYRQSLGQGPEFLIYFQGTGAADDSGLPNDRFFAVRPEGSVSTLKIQRTERGDSAVYLCASSLTGQKNTEAFFGQGTRLTVV.

The chain has TRBV7-8 and TRBJ1-3; D remains unclear. CDR1 and CDR2 (germline): SGHVS, FQNEAQ. The CDR3 is made up of 15 amino acids. V was shortened by 3 bases and J by 2 bases, with 11 bases between the two germline ends. This chain's CDR3 is CASSLSARAGNTIYF. CDR3 sequence (DNA): TGTGCCAGCAGCTTGTCGGCGAGGGCTGGAAACACCATATATTTT.

The chain uses TRBV5-1 and TRBJ2-7, with D tentatively TRBD2 (6 bases). The CDR3 contains 15 residues. CDR1 and CDR2 from the germline V gene are SGHRS and YFSETQ. The ends were cut back, 5 bases at V and 6 bases at J, with 21 bases in the middle. The CDR3 coding sequence is TGCGCCAGCAGTACATCCGGGGCCCGGGGAGGCGAGCAGTACTTC. Encoded protein: CASSTSGARGGEQYF.

This chain uses TRBV18 with TRBJ2-1; 7 bases are a match to TRBD1. Per germline, CDR1 KGHSH and CDR2 LQKENI. The CDR3 runs to 13 residues. The V gene end was trimmed by 9 bases and the J gene end by 8 bases; junction bases not matched to a gene: 10. CDR3 loop: CASTSGGFYEQFF. DNA for the CDR3: TGTGCCAGTACCTCAGGGGGTTTCTATGAGCAGTTCTTC.

CDR3 nucleotide sequence: TGTGCCAGCAGATTCTCCGGGGAGCTGTTTTTT. Translation gives CASRFSGELFF. This chain links TRBV28 with TRBJ2-2; unclear D gene. Per the germline V gene, CDR1 is MDHEN and CDR2 is SYDVKM. V was trimmed by 6 bases and J by 6 bases, leaving 5 bases between them. The CDR3 runs to 11 residues. Supplemented by reference TRBV28 and TRBJ2-2, the full variable domain reads DVKVTQSSRYLVKRTGEKVFLECVQDMDHENMFWYRQDPGLGLRLIYFSYDVKMKEKGDIPEGYSVSREKKERFSLILESASTNQTSMYLCASRFSGELFFGEGSRLTVL.